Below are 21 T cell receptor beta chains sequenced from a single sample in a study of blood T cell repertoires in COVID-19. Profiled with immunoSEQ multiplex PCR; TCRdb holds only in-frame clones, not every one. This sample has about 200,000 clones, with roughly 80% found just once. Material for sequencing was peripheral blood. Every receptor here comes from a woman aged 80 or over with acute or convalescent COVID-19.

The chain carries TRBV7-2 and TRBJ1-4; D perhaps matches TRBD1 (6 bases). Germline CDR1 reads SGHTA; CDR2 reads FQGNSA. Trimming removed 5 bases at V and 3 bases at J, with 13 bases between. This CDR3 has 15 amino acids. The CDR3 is CASSQPGGPNEKLFF. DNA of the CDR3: TGTGCCAGCAGCCAACCGGGGGGCCCTAATGAAAAACTGTTTTTT.

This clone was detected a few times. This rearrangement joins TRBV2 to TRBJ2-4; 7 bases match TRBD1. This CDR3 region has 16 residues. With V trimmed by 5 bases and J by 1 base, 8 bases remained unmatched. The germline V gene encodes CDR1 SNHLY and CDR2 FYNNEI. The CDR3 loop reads CASSPDRAEAKNIQYF. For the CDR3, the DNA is TGTGCCAGCAGTCCCGACAGGGCAGAGGCCAAAAACATTCAGTACTTC.

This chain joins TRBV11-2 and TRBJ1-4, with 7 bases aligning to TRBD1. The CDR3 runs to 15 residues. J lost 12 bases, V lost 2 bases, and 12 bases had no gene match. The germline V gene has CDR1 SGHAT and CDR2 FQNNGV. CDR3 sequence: CASSLWGQIDGELFF. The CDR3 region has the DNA TGTGCCAGCAGCTTATGGGGACAGATTGACGGCGAACTGTTTTTT.

Here the CDR3 DNA reads TGTGCCACCATCGGAGTAATTACTAACTATGGCTACACCTTC. Translated, it gives CATIGVITNYGYTF. The chain joins TRBV6-5 to TRBJ1-2; the D is unclear. Germline loops: CDR1 MNHEY, CDR2 SVGAGI. The CDR3 runs 14 residues. V lost 10 bases and J 0 bases, leaving 15 bases between the germline ends.

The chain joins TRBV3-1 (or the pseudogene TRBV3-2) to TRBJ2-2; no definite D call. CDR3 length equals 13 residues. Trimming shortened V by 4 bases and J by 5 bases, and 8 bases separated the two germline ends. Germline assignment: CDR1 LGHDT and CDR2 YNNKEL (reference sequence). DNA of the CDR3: TGTGCCAGCAGCCCCACTTTGACCGGGGAGCTGTTTTTT. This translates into CASSPTLTGELFF.

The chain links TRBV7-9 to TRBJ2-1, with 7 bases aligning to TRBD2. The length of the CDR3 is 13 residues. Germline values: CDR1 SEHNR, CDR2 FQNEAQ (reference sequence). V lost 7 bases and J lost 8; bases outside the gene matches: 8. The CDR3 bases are TGTGCCAGCAACCCAGCGGGAAATGATGAGCAGTTCTTC. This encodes CASNPAGNDEQFF.

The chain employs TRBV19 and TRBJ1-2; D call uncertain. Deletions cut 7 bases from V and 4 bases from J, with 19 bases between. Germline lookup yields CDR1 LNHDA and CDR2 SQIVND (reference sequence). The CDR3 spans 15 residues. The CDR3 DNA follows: TGTGCCAGTACCACTAGCCCGAGAGGCTCCTATGGCTACACCTTC. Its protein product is CASTTSPRGSYGYTF.

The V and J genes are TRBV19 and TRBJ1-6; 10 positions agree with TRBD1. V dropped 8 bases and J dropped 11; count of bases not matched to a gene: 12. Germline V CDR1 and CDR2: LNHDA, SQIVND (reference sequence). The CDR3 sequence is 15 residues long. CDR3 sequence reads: CASDLGQGKKTPLHF. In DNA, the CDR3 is TGTGCCAGTGATTTGGGACAGGGGAAAAAGACACCCCTCCACTTT. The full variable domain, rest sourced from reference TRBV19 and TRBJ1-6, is DGGITQSPKYLFRKEGQNVTLSCEQNLNHDAMYWYRQDPGQGLRLIYYSQIVNDFQKGDIAEGYSVSREKKESFPLTVTSAQKNPTAFYLCASDLGQGKKTPLHFGNGTRLTVT.

The CDR3 nucleotides read TGCAGCGTCTCTAGGACTAGCGGGACGGGAAGGGGACCAAATGAGCAGTTCTTC. Encoded protein: CSVSRTSGTGRGPNEQFF. The rearrangement links TRBV29-1 to TRBJ2-1; 12 nucleotides align to TRBD2. This CDR3 is built from 18 residues. V dropped 6 bases and J dropped 7; count of bases not matched to a gene: 19. Germline V lookup: CDR1 SQVTM, CDR2 ANQGSEA.

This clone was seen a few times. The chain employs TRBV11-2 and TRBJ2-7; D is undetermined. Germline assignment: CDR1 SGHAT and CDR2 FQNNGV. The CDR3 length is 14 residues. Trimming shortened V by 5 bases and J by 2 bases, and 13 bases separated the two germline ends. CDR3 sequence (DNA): TGTGCCAGCAGCCGGTTGACATTCCCCTACGAGCAGTACTTC. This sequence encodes CASSRLTFPYEQYF.

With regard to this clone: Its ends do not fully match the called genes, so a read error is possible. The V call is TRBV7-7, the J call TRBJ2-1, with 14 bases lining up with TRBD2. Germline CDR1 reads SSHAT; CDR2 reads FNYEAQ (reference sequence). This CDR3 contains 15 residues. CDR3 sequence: CASSLGLAGGYEQFF. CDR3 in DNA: TGTGCTAGCAGCTTAGGACTAGCGGGAGGCTATGAGCAGTTCTTC.

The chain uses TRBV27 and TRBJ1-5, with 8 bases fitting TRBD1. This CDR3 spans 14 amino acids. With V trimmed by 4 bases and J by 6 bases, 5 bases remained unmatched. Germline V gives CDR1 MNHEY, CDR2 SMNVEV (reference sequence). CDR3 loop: CASSSQGAVQPQHF. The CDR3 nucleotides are TGTGCCAGCAGTTCGCAGGGGGCCGTTCAGCCCCAGCATTTT.

The CDR3 protein is CASSIEGVRAGELFF. CDR3 coding DNA: TGTGCCAGTAGTATAGAAGGGGTTAGGGCCGGGGAGCTGTTTTTT. The rearrangement uses TRBV19 and TRBJ2-2; a possible D gene is TRBD1 (5 bases). The germline V gene encodes CDR1 LNHDA and CDR2 SQIVND (reference sequence). The CDR3 runs 15 residues. Trimming removed 0 bases at V and 6 bases at J, with 11 bases between.

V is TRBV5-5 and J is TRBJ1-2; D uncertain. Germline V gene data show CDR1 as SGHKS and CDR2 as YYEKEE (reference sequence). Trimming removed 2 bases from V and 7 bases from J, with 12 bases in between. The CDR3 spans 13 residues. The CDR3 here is CASSFPGMAGYTF. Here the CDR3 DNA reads TGTGCCAGCAGCTTTCCGGGGATGGCTGGCTACACCTTC.

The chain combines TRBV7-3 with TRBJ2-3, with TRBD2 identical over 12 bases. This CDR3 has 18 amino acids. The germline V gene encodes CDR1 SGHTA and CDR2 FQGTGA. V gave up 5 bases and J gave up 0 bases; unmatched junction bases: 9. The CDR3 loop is CASSDPGLAGPSTDTQYF. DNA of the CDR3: TGTGCCAGCAGCGACCCGGGACTAGCGGGCCCCAGCACAGATACGCAGTATTTT.

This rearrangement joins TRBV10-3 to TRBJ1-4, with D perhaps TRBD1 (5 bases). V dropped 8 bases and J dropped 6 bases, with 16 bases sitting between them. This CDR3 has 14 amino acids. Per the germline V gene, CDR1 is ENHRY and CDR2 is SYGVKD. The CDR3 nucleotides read TGTGCCATCGCCCCAAGGGGTAGGGATGAAAAACTGTTTTTT. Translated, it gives CAIAPRGRDEKLFF.

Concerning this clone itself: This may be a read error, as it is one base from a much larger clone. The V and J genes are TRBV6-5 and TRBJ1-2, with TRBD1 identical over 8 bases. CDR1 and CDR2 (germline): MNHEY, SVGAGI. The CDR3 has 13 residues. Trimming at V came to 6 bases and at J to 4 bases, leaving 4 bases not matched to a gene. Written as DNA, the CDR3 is TGTGCCAGCAGCTTGGACAGGGCCTATGGCTACACCTTC. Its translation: CASSLDRAYGYTF.

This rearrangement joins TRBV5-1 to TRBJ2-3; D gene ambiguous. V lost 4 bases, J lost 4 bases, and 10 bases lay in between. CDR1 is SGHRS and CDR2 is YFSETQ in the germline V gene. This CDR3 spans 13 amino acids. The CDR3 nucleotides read TGCGCCAGCAGCGCCGAAGGAGCAGATACGCAGTATTTT. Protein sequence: CASSAEGADTQYF.

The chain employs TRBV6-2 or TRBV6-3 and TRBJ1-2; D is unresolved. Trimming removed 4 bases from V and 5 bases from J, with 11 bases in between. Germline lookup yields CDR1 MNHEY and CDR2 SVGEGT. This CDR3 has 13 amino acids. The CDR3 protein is CASSWETGYGYTF. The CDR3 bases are TGTGCCAGCAGTTGGGAGACCGGATATGGCTACACCTTC.

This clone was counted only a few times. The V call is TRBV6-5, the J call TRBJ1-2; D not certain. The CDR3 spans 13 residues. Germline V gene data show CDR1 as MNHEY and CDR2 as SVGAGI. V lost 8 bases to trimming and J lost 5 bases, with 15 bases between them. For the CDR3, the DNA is TGTGCCAGCCGGCCAGGCATTAATTATGGCTACACCTTC. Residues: CASRPGINYGYTF.

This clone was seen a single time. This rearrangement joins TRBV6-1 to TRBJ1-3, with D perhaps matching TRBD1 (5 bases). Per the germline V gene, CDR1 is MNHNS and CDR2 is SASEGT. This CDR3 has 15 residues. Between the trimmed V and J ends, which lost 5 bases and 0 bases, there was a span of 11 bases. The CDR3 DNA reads TGTGCCAGCAGTTCCGACAGACTCTCTGGAAACACCATATATTTT. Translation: CASSSDRLSGNTIYF.